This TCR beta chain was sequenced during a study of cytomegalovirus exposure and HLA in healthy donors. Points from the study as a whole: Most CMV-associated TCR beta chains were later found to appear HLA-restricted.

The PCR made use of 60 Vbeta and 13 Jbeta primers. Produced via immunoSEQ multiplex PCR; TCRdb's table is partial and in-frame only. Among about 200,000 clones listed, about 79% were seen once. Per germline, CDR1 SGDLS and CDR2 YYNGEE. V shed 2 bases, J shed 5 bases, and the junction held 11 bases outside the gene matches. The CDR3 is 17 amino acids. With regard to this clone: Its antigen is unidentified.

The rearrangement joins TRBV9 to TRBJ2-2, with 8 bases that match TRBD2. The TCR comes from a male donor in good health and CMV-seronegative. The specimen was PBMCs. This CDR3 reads CASSVWSGGHKTGELFF. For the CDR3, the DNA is TGTGCCAGCAGCGTTTGGTCGGGGGGGCATAAAACCGGGGAGCTGTTTTTT.